Below, one T cell receptor beta chain is given with its context. 60 Vbeta and 13 Jbeta primers were used in PCR. TCRdb's table, derived via immunoSEQ multiplex PCR, lists solely in-frame clones and lacks some. The table has some 170,000 clones, nearly 80% seen once; the top ten hold 6.3%. Unrecorded immune exposure was likely among donors, who were nominally healthy when sampled. The data stem from a study of cytomegalovirus exposure and HLA in healthy donors. J was trimmed by 4 bases and V by 3 bases; bases with no gene match: 5. The CDR3 contains 16 residues. Germline assignment: CDR1 SGHNT and CDR2 YENEEA.

This chain connects TRBV11-3 to TRBJ2-1; TRBD2 matches at 11 bases. The specimen was PBMCs. This receptor was identified in a man aged 35 to 55 in good health and CMV-seropositive. The CDR3 bases are TGTGCCAGCAGCTTCACTAGCGGGAGAGCTTACAATGAGCAGTTCTTC. It encodes CASSFTSGRAYNEQFF.